This TCR beta chain comes out of a study of blood T cell repertoires in COVID-19 (dated by TCRdb to about 2020). Broadly, across the study: Collaborator samples came from the United States, Italy and Spain and covered acute and convalescent phases of COVID-19. The samples were drawn from the first 160 participants of the ongoing ImmuneRACE study and from 950 to 1,500 subjects provided by 6 global collaborators. A de-identified subject ID, COVID-19 status, age in years and sex were almost always included in the sample metadata. The prospective study material was composed of cDNA or gDNA derived from T cells, B-cell-depleted T cells, or PBMCs. The dataset comprised deeply sampled blood TCRbeta repertoires from subjects exposed to, actively infected with, or recovered from COVID-19. Where HLA class I and class II types were available, the types were taken from metadata supplied by the sample provider, not from assay-based typing. A freely available public database, intended as a resource for researchers studying the immune response to SARS-CoV-2, is where the repertoires were released. Broad study findings and their caveats: How much clinical and demographic metadata was included differed by source and by participant, and the metadata was provided uncurated.

TCRbeta CDR3 regions were amplified from genomic DNA by means of the immunoSEQ Assay, a bias-controlled multiplex PCR. In the paper's pipeline: Nucleated cell counts per sample were estimated from amplification of reference gene primers within the assay. To quantify the absolute abundance of each unique TCRbeta CDR3 rearrangement, sequence reads were collapsed and filtered. Productive Simpson clonality was computed per sample as the square root of Simpson's diversity index over productive rearrangements. What TCRdb holds here is the immuneACCESS table cut down to in-frame rearrangements. Part of the clones is not present; checked against another copy, under half of the missing clones reflect an unresolved V gene, and the others are unexplained. The V and J calls and the clone size are those of that table, but D and trimming were determined from the DNA. Within this sample are under 250,000 clones, with roughly 88% of them counted one time only. The ten largest clones add up to about 9.7% of the sample.

A word on this clone: Its target antigen remains unknown. Per-base quality was not reported, and no clone a single base away is much larger than it.

Collaborating institutions collected whole blood in K2EDTA tubes following their own protocols. For TCRbeta analysis, collaborator samples were shipped as frozen whole blood, as isolated PBMCs, or as DNA extracted from either sample type. Its CDR3 holds 15 amino acids, cysteine through phenylalanine. CDR3 DNA only is kept here, 45 bases in frame from base 1. According to the germline V gene, CDR1 reads KGHSH and CDR2 reads LQKENI. V is reduced by 4 bases and J by 0 bases, leaving a spacing of 10 bases between them. The sample consisted of peripheral blood. This receptor chain uses TRBV18 and TRBJ1-3; no D segment can be confidently identified. This clonotype was sampled from a man aged 45 to 65 with active or convalescent COVID-19. The bases are TGTGCCAGCTCACAAAGCGGGGACTCTGGAAACACCATATATTTT. It specifies CASSQSGDSGNTIYF.